This paragraph covers one TCR beta chain sequence. What it binds is not known. The protocol was immunoSEQ multiplex PCR, while the TCRdb copy is restricted to in-frame clones and leaves out a portion. The sample records 50,000 to 70,000 clones, 86% being singletons. The cohort excluded patients with autoimmune disease history or systemic immunosuppression. The V segment lost 1 base and the J segment 5 bases; nucleotides outside the gene matches: 8. This CDR3 contains 17 residues. From germline, CDR1 is LGHNA and CDR2 YNFKEQ. These data originate in a study of OX40 agonist ivuxolimab in advanced cancers. Study outcomes and limitations: There were, on average, more expanded clones in CD8+ T cells than in CD4+.

This TCR derives from an adult with an advanced solid tumor such as melanoma, head and neck, liver or kidney cancer. This specimen consisted of CD4+ or CD8+ T cells sorted from blood, obtained in a trial of the OX40 agonist ivuxolimab. The chain couples TRBV4-2 to TRBJ1-2, with 12 bases aligning to TRBD1. The CDR3 region is CASSQGGTGGLTYGYTF. CDR3 in DNA: TGTGCCAGCAGCCAAGGGGGGACAGGGGGCTTGACTTATGGCTACACCTTC.